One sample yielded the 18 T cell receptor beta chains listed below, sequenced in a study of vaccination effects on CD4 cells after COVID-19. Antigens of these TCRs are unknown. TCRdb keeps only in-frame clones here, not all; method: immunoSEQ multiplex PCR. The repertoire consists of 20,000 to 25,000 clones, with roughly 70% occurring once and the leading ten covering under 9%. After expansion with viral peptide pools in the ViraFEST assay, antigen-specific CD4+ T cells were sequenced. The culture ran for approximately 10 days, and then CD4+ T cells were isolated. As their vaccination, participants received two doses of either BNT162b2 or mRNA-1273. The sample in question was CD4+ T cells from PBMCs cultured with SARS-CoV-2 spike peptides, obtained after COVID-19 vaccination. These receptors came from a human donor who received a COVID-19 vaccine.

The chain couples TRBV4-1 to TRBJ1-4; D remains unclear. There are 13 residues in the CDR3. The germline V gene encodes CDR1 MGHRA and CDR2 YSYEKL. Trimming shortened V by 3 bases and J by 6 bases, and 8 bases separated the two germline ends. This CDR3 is CASSQGVHEKLFF. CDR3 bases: TGCGCCAGCAGCCAGGGTGTTCATGAAAAACTGTTTTTT.

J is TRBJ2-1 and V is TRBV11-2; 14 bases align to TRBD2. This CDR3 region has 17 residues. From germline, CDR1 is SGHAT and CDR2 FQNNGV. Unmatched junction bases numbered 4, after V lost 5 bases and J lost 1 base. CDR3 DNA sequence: TGTGCCAGCAGCGGCCGGACTAGCGGGAGGTCCTACAATGAGCAGTTCTTC. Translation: CASSGRTSGRSYNEQFF.

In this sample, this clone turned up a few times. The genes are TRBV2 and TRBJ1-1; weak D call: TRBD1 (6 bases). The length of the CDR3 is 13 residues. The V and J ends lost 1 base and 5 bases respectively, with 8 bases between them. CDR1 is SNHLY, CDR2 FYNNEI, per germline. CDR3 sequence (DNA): TGTGCCAGCAGTGAAGACAGGGCTACTGAAGCTTTCTTT. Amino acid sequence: CASSEDRATEAFF.

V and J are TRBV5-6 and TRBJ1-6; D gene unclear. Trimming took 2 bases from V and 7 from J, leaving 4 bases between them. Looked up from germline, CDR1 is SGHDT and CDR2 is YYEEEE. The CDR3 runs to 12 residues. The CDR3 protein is CASSLSNSPLHF. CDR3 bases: TGTGCCAGCAGCTTATCAAATTCACCCCTCCACTTT.

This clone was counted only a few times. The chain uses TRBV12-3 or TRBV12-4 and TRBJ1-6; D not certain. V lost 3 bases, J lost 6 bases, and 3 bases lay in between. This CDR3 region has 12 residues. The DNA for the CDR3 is TGTGCCAGCAGTTTCGGTAATTCACCCCTCCACTTT. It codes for CASSFGNSPLHF.

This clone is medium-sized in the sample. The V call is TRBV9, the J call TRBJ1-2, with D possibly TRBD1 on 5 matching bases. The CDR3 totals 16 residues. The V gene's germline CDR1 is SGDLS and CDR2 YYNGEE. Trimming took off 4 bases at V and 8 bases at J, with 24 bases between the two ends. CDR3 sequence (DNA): TGTGCCAGCAGCCCGAGGCGGGGAGGGGAAATTGGGGGCTACACCTTC. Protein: CASSPRRGGEIGGYTF.

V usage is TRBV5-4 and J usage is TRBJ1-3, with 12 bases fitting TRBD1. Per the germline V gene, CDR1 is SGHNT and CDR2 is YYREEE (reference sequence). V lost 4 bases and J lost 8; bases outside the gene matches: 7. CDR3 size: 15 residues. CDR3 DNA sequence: TGTGCCAGCAGCATCTTGGGACAGGGGGCAGACACCATATATTTT. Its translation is CASSILGQGADTIYF.

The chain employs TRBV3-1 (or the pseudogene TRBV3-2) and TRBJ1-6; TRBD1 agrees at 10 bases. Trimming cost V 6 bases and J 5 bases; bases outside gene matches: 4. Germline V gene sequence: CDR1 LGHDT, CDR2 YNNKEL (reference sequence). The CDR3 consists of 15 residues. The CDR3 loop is CASRTGGSDNSPLHF. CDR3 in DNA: TGTGCCAGCAGGACAGGGGGCTCGGATAATTCACCCCTCCACTTT.

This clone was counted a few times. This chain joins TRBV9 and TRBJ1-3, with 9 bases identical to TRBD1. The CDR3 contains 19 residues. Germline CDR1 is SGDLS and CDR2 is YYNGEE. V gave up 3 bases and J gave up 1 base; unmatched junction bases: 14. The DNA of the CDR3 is TGTGCCAGCAGCGGCCGGGACAGGGACCTATGGGGATCTGGAAACACCATATATTTT. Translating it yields CASSGRDRDLWGSGNTIYF.

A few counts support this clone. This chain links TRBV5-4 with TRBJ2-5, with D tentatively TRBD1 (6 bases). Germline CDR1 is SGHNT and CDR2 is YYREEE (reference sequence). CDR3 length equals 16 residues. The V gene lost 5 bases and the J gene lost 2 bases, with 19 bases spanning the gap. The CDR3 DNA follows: TGTGCCAGCAGACTGAAGGGGGATCGGTCACAAGAGACCCAGTACTTC. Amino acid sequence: CASRLKGDRSQETQYF.

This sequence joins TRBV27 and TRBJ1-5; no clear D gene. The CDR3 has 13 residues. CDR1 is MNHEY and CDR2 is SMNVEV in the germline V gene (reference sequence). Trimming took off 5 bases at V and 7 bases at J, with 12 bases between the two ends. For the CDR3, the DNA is TGTGCCAGCAGTGACGGGGAGGGACAGCCCCAGCATTTT. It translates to CASSDGEGQPQHF.

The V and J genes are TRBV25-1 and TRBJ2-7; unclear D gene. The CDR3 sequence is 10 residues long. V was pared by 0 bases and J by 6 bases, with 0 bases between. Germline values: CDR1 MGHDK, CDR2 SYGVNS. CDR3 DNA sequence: TGTGCCAGCAGTGAATACGAGCAGTACTTC. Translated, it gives CASSEYEQYF.

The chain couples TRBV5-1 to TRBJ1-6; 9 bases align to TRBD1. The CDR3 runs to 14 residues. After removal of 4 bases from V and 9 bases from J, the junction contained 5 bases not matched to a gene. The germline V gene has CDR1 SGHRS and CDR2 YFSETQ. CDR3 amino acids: CASSPPGQGSPLHF. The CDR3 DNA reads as TGCGCCAGCAGCCCGCCGGGACAGGGTTCACCCCTCCACTTT.

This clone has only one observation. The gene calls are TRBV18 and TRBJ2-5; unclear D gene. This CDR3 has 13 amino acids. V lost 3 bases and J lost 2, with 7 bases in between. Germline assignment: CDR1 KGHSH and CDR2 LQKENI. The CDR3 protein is CASSPDEQETQYF. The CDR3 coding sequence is TGTGCCAGCTCACCGGACGAACAAGAGACCCAGTACTTC. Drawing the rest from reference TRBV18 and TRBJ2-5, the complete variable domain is NAGVMQNPRHLVRRRGQEARLRCSPMKGHSHVYWYRQLPEEGLKFMVYLQKENIIDESGMPKERFSAEFPKEGPSILRIQQVVRGDSAAYFCASSPDEQETQYFGPGTRLLVL.

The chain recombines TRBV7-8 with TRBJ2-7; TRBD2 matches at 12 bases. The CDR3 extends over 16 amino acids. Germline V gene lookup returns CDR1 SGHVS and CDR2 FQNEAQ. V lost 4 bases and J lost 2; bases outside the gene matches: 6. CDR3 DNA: TGTGCCAGCAGCTCAAAAAGGACTAGCGGGACCTACGAGCAGTACTTC. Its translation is CASSSKRTSGTYEQYF. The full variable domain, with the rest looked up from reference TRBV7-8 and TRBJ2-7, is GAGVSQSPRYKVAKRGQDVALRCDPISGHVSLFWYQQALGQGPEFLTYFQNEAQLDKSGLPSDRFFAERPEGSVSTLKIQRTQQEDSAVYLCASSSKRTSGTYEQYFGPGTRLTVT.

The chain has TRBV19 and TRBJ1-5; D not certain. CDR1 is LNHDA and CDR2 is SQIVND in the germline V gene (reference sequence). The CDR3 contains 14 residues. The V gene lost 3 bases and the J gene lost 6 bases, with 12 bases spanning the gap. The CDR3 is CASSILADPQPQHF. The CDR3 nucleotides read TGTGCCAGTAGTATCCTGGCAGACCCTCAGCCCCAGCATTTT. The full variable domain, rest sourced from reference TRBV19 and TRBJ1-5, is DGGITQSPKYLFRKEGQNVTLSCEQNLNHDAMYWYRQDPGQGLRLIYYSQIVNDFQKGDIAEGYSVSREKKESFPLTVTSAQKNPTAFYLCASSILADPQPQHFGDGTRLSIL.

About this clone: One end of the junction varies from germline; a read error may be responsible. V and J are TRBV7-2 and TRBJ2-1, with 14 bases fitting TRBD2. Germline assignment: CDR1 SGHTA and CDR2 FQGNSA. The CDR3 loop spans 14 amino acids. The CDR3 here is CASSSRTSGRLRIF. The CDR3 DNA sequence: TGTGCCAGCAGCTCCCGGACTAGCGGGAGGCTCCGTATCTTC.

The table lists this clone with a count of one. The CDR3 loop reads CASSESRGDNEQFF. The CDR3 region has the DNA TGCGCCAGCAGTGAGTCGAGGGGAGACAATGAGCAGTTCTTC. The chain couples TRBV10-2 to TRBJ2-1; D possibly uses TRBD1 or TRBD2 (5 bases each). V was trimmed by 0 bases and J by 5 bases, leaving 8 bases between them. Germline CDR1 is WSHSY and CDR2 is SAAADI. The CDR3 covers 14 residues.